The 5 T cell receptor beta chains presented below share a single source sample, sequenced in a study of T cell repertoires in cytomegalovirus infection. TCRdb reprocessed the reads with MiXCR, giving one entry per CDR3 protein. The top ten clones hold 12% to 15% of a sample with about 440,000 distinct CDR3 sequences, roughly 30% of them seen once. The sample consisted of PBMCs. The receptors were sampled from a human donor in good health (CMV status not recorded). Some clones in this sample may be carry-over from other donors' samples.

As to this clonotype: Just one base apart from a much larger clone, this may be a read error. This rearrangement joins TRBV7-2 to TRBJ1-1; D uncertain. The CDR3 has 15 residues. Germline V gene sequence: CDR1 SGHTA, CDR2 FQGNSA. V was cut by 1 base and J by 6 bases, with 15 bases left in between. CDR3 in amino acids: CASSLDYRRPAEAFF. CDR3 sequence (DNA): TGTGCCAGCAGCTTAGATTACAGACGCCCCGCTGAAGCTTTCTTT.

The chain has TRBV6-5 and TRBJ2-2, with D possibly being TRBD1 (6 bases). The CDR3 contains 14 residues. V gave up 2 bases and J gave up 6 bases, with 10 bases separating them. Germline CDR1 is MNHEY and CDR2 is SVGAGI. The CDR3 bases are TGTGCCAGCAGTTACCAAGAGGGGGCCGGGGAGCTGTTTTTT. Translation gives CASSYQEGAGELFF.

This clonotype showed up just once. A much bigger clone sits one base away, suggesting this may be a read error. As the CDR3 is not closed by the conserved phenylalanine or tryptophan, this likely results from a read error. The gene calls are TRBV7-2 and TRBJ2-7; 8 positions match TRBD1. CDR1 and CDR2 from the germline V gene are SGHTA and FQGNSA. J was trimmed by 0 bases and V by 0 bases; bases with no gene match: 1. The CDR3 covers 15 residues. CDR3 region: CASSLAGQVSYEQYL. In DNA form, the CDR3 reads TGTGCCAGCAGCTTAGCGGGACAGGTCTCCTACGAGCAGTACTTA.

The chain recombines TRBV20-1 with TRBJ1-6; D is uncertain. The CDR3 loop spans 18 amino acids. The V end lost 3 bases, the J end lost 0 bases, and 18 bases lay between the germline ends. Germline CDR1 is DFQATT and CDR2 is SNEGSKA (reference sequence). The CDR3 DNA sequence: TGCAGTGCTAGCCCCAGACCGAGGAACAGCTCCTATAATTCACCCCTCCACTTT. It translates to CSASPRPRNSSYNSPLHF.

This clonotype was observed a few times. This rearrangement joins TRBV29-1 to TRBJ2-1; TRBD2 agrees at 9 bases. In germline, CDR1 is SQVTM, CDR2 ANQGSEA. V dropped 3 bases and J dropped 6; count of bases not matched to a gene: 15. This CDR3 comprises 17 residues. The DNA for the CDR3 is TGCAGCGTTGATAGGCTAGCGGGGAAAAGGTCGGGCAATGAGCAGTTCTTC. Its translation: CSVDRLAGKRSGNEQFF.